One and the same sample provided the 8 T cell receptor beta chains below, sequenced in a study of human CD8 memory T cell subsets. Sequencing libraries of TCR beta were made by UMI-labeled 5' RACE. TCRdb re-called the 5' RACE reads and shows each CDR3 protein once, DNA omitted. This listing includes about 11,000 distinct CDR3 sequences. Specimen: CD8+ stem-like memory T cells (TSCM and TCM) sorted from PBMCs. Documented subset: stem-like memory CD8 T cells (TSTEM), CCR7+ PD-1- TIGIT-. The receptors here all came from a human donor in good health.

V usage is TRBV28 and J usage is TRBJ1-3. CDR3 length: 15 amino acids. Germline V gives CDR1 MDHEN, CDR2 SYDVKM. CDR3: CASSLEGTSGNTIYF.

The CDR3 here is CASSLVWPADVNYGYTF. The rearrangement joins TRBV7-2 to TRBJ1-2. Germline V CDR1 and CDR2: SGHTA, FQGNSA. The CDR3 runs to 17 residues.

Its frequency marks this clonotype as medium-sized. The V call is TRBV28, the J call TRBJ1-2; TCRdb's D call, TRBD1, is unchecked because there is no DNA. Germline V CDR1 and CDR2: MDHEN, SYDVKM. The CDR3 sequence is 16 residues long. This CDR3 is CASSPLDRETNYGYTF.

According to its frequency, this clonotype is medium-sized. V gene TRBV3-1 combines with J gene TRBJ2-3. CDR1 is LGHDT and CDR2 is YNNKEL in the germline V gene (reference sequence). The CDR3 covers 15 residues. Here the CDR3 reads CASSQEGLNTDTQYF.

The rearrangement joins TRBV9 to TRBJ2-5; the TCRdb call, TRBD1, lacks DNA for checking. The CDR3 has 12 residues. Germline loops: CDR1 SGDLS, CDR2 YYNGEE. The chain's CDR3 is CASSGGPPTQYF.

This sequence joins TRBV6-1 and TRBJ1-2; TCRdb's D call, TRBD1, is unchecked because there is no DNA. CDR3 length equals 14 residues. Germline CDR1 MNHNS, CDR2 SASEGT. The CDR3 is CASSAWTGSGGYTF.

The chain couples TRBV20-1 to TRBJ2-5; TCRdb returns TRBD1, unconfirmable since there is no DNA. CDR1 is DFQATT, CDR2 SNEGSKA, per germline (reference sequence). CDR3 length: 15 residues. The CDR3: CSAPEPGTGGETQYF.

This clonotype ranks as medium-sized in terms of frequency. The chain couples TRBV20-1 to TRBJ2-5. The CDR3 is made up of 16 amino acids. Germline V lookup: CDR1 DFQATT, CDR2 SNEGSKA (reference sequence). The chain's CDR3 is CSARAGESEYQETQYF.